These 8 T cell receptor beta chains came from one sample sequenced in a study of cytomegalovirus exposure and HLA in healthy donors. The PCR was carried out with 60 Vbeta primers and 13 Jbeta primers. Data came from immunoSEQ multiplex PCR; TCRdb stores just in-frame clones and leaves some out. The repertoire holds under 150,000 clones, with about 85% as singletons. Sequenced material: PBMCs. The source is a boy aged 5-17 years in good health and CMV-seronegative.

V is TRBV30 and J is TRBJ2-1, with 11 bases identical to TRBD2. After removal of 0 bases from V and 6 bases from J, the junction contained 4 bases not matched to a gene. The CDR3 has 15 amino acids. Germline loops: CDR1 GTSNPN, CDR2 SVGIG (reference sequence). The CDR3 loop is CAWSVTSGSGNEQFF. CDR3 coding DNA: TGTGCCTGGAGTGTAACTAGCGGGAGTGGCAATGAGCAGTTCTTC. Full variable domain (outside the CDR3, taken from reference TRBV30 and TRBJ2-1): SQTIHQWPATLVQPVGSPLSLECTVEGTSNPNLYWYRQAAGRGLQLLFYSVGIGQISSEVPQNLSASRPQDRQFILSSKKLLLSDSGFYLCAWSVTSGSGNEQFFGPGTRLTVL.

This rearrangement joins TRBV19 to TRBJ2-7; TRBD2 aligns across 7 bases. The junction had 6 bases not matched to a gene; V was cut back by 4 bases and J by 0 bases. The CDR3 loop spans 15 amino acids. The germline V gene has CDR1 LNHDA and CDR2 SQIVND (reference sequence). The chain's CDR3 is CASSTQRGNSYEQYF. For the CDR3, the DNA is TGTGCCAGTAGTACCCAGCGGGGCAACTCCTACGAGCAGTACTTC.

This clone was seen just once. The rearrangement links TRBV5-4 to TRBJ2-3; 10 bases match TRBD2. There are 18 residues in the CDR3. The trim removed 3 bases at V and 1 base at J, leaving 11 bases unmatched. Germline CDR1 reads SGHNT; CDR2 reads YYREEE (reference sequence). Here the CDR3 reads CASSSGGAGGRGTDTQYF. The CDR3 DNA is TGTGCCAGCAGCTCTGGGGGAGCGGGAGGGAGAGGCACAGATACGCAGTATTTT.

V gene TRBV4-3 combines with J gene TRBJ2-3; 14 bases line up with TRBD2. The V segment lost 2 bases and the J segment 1 base; nucleotides outside the gene matches: 2. This CDR3 has 17 residues. Germline values: CDR1 LGHNA, CDR2 YSLEER. The CDR3 here is CASSQQGLAGGTDTQYF. CDR3 coding DNA: TGCGCCAGCAGCCAACAGGGACTAGCGGGGGGCACAGATACGCAGTATTTT.

The chain joins TRBV27 to TRBJ1-2, with 9 bases aligning to TRBD1. The CDR3 length is 13 residues. Germline-derived CDR1 and CDR2 are MNHEY and SMNVEV (reference sequence). Losses at the gene ends were 6 bases for V and 5 bases for J; bases not matched to a gene: 4. As DNA, the CDR3 is TGTGCCAGCAGCTCCGACAGGGGGTATGGCTACACCTTC. Translating it yields CASSSDRGYGYTF.

This sequence joins TRBV6-6 and TRBJ2-7, with 7 nucleotides matching TRBD1. CDR3 length equals 14 residues. V lost 5 bases, J lost 1 base, and 5 bases stayed unmatched. Germline V gives CDR1 MNHNY, CDR2 SVGAGI (reference sequence). CDR3 amino acids: CASSKGQLSYEQYF. The CDR3 DNA reads as TGTGCCAGCAGTAAGGGACAGCTATCCTACGAGCAGTACTTC.

This clone was seen only a few times. This chain connects TRBV18 to TRBJ1-1; D is unclear. The V gene's germline CDR1 is KGHSH and CDR2 LQKENI. This CDR3 region has 14 residues. Trimming took off 6 bases at V and 3 bases at J, with 14 bases between the two ends. Here the CDR3 reads CASSPPGIDTEAFF. CDR3 DNA: TGTGCCAGCTCCCCGCCGGGGATTGACACTGAAGCTTTCTTT. Full variable domain (rest looked up from reference TRBV18 and TRBJ1-1): NAGVMQNPRHLVRRRGQEARLRCSPMKGHSHVYWYRQLPEEGLKFMVYLQKENIIDESGMPKERFSAEFPKEGPSILRIQQVVRGDSAAYFCASSPPGIDTEAFFGQGTRLTVV.

This chain links TRBV14 with TRBJ2-3; 7 bases are shared with TRBD2. Germline CDR1 is SGHDN and CDR2 is FVKESK. The CDR3 has 18 residues. V lost 1 base, J lost 2 bases, and 12 bases stayed unmatched. In DNA form, the CDR3 reads TGTGCCAGCAGCCAAGGACGGTCAACGGGGGGAATCACAGATACGCAGTATTTT. This translates into CASSQGRSTGGITDTQYF.